A single sample is the source of the 2 T cell receptor beta chains below, sequenced in a study of shared clonotypes between healthy human individuals. Clones were read by immunoSEQ multiplex PCR, and TCRdb kept only the in-frame ones, dropping some. The repertoire holds more than 2 million clones, with roughly 94% as singletons. The sequenced sample was naive CD4+ T cells sorted from blood. Subset meaning: CD45RA+ positively selected. The receptor set was obtained from a man younger than 30 in good health.

The rearrangement joins TRBV7-2 to TRBJ2-1; D unclear. Trimming removed 7 bases at V and 0 bases at J, with 16 bases between. This CDR3 region has 16 residues. Germline values: CDR1 SGHTA, CDR2 FQGNSA. CDR3 residues: CASIPPWASSYNEQFF. The CDR3 bases are TGTGCCAGCATCCCTCCATGGGCATCCTCCTACAATGAGCAGTTCTTC. The full variable domain, in which reference TRBV7-2 and TRBJ2-1 provide the parts outside the CDR3, is GAGVSQSPSNKVTEKGKDVELRCDPISGHTALYWYRQSLGQGLEFLIYFQGNSAPDKSGLPSDRFSAERTGGSVSTLTIQRTQQEDSAVYLCASIPPWASSYNEQFFGPGTRLTVL.

Comment on this clone: The sample holds other DNA sequences that translate to the same CDR3. V usage is TRBV6-6 and J usage is TRBJ1-1; D gene uncertain. V dropped 0 bases and J dropped 3 bases, with 8 bases sitting between them. The CDR3 length is 14 residues. Germline CDR1 MNHNY, CDR2 SVGAGI (reference sequence). The CDR3 bases are TGTGCCAGCAGTTACTCGAGTAGTGACACTGAAGCTTTCTTT. Translated, it gives CASSYSSSDTEAFF.